Listed here is a single T cell receptor beta chain. 13 Jbeta primers and 60 Vbeta primers were used for the PCR. Method: immunoSEQ multiplex PCR; TCRdb's copy keeps in-frame clones and lacks some. Here the sample table reports more than 70,000 clones. V lost 0 bases and J 7 bases, leaving 10 bases between the germline ends. This CDR3 spans 14 amino acids. Germline lookup yields CDR1 SGHKS and CDR2 YYEKEE (reference sequence). This entry comes from a study of cytomegalovirus exposure and HLA in healthy donors. The receptor comes from an older woman in good health and CMV-seronegative. The sequencing input was PBMCs. The chain uses TRBV5-5 and TRBJ2-2, with D perhaps TRBD2 (5 bases). Here the CDR3 reads CASSLGGPRGELFF. The CDR3, as DNA: TGTGCCAGCAGCTTGGGAGGGCCCCGCGGGGAGCTGTTTTTT.